What follows are 24 T cell receptor beta chains derived from one specimen sequenced in a study of control samples from healthy donors and cancer patients. Repertoires were generated with immunoSEQ multiplex PCR, while TCRdb's copy carries only in-frame clones and drops some. The sample gives about 120,000 clones, around 87% of which show up once; more than 6.5% is in the top ten. The sample consisted of blood. These TCRs come from a man between 40 and 49 years old in good health.

In the case of this clone: One end of the junction does not line up with germline, which may come from a read error. This chain joins TRBV30 and TRBJ2-2, with a tentative D call TRBD1 (5 bases). The CDR3 covers 14 residues. Germline CDR1 reads GTSNPN; CDR2 reads SVGIG (reference sequence). The CDR3 reads CAWSGYRSTWELFF. The CDR3 DNA reads TGTGCCTGGTCAGGGTACAGATCCACCTGGGAGCTGTTTTTT.

V and J are TRBV20-1 and TRBJ2-5; 8 nucleotides line up with TRBD1. CDR3 size: 14 residues. Losses at the gene ends were 3 bases for V and 5 bases for J; bases not matched to a gene: 8. Per germline, CDR1 DFQATT and CDR2 SNEGSKA (reference sequence). The CDR3 DNA follows: TGCAGTGCTAGTCCTCAGACAGGGGCGGAGACCCAGTACTTC. Protein product: CSASPQTGAETQYF.

V and J are TRBV24-1 and TRBJ2-1; tentatively, D is TRBD1 (5 bases). Between the trimmed V and J ends, which lost 3 bases and 5 bases, there was a span of 10 bases. CDR1 and CDR2 from the germline V gene are KGHDR and SFDVKD. The CDR3 runs to 14 residues. CDR3 in amino acids: CATSDPTRDNEQFF. The DNA of the CDR3 is TGTGCCACCAGTGATCCCACCAGGGACAATGAGCAGTTCTTC.

This clone appeared a few times. The J gene is TRBJ1-5, the V gene TRBV30; D not certain. CDR1 and CDR2 (germline): GTSNPN, SVGIG (reference sequence). V was cut by 0 bases and J by 2 bases, with 11 bases left in between. The CDR3 contains 15 residues. CDR3 amino acids: CAWSVLASGNQPQHF. The CDR3 bases are TGTGCCTGGAGTGTACTCGCATCTGGCAATCAGCCCCAGCATTTT.

The chain uses TRBV11-3 and TRBJ2-1, with D possibly called TRBD1 or TRBD2 (6 bases each). The CDR3 extends over 15 amino acids. Germline assignment: CDR1 SGHNT and CDR2 YENEEA. Trimming stripped 7 bases from V and 5 bases from J, with 18 bases between. The DNA for the CDR3 is TGTGCCAGCACCGCCTGGGGGGCCCGAGACAATGAGCAGTTCTTC. It is translated as CASTAWGARDNEQFF.

The chain is built from TRBV4-1 and TRBJ2-3; 10 bases are a match to TRBD2. This CDR3 has 16 residues. Germline trimming cut 4 bases from V and 5 bases from J; bases unmatched to any gene: 9. Germline loops: CDR1 MGHRA, CDR2 YSYEKL. The CDR3 reads CASSRASGGEEDTQYF. CDR3 in DNA: TGCGCCAGCAGCCGTGCTAGCGGGGGAGAGGAAGATACGCAGTATTTT.

The V call is TRBV4-3, the J call TRBJ1-2; the D is unclear. Looked up from germline, CDR1 is LGHNA and CDR2 is YSLEER. The CDR3 length is 13 residues. Deletions cut 2 bases from V and 5 bases from J, with 9 bases between. The CDR3 region is CASSQRREYGYTF. The CDR3 DNA reads as TGCGCCAGCAGCCAAAGGAGGGAGTATGGCTACACCTTC.

This clone was recorded a few times. The V and J genes are TRBV24-1 and TRBJ2-5; possibly TRBD1 for D (5 bases). The ends were cut back, 4 bases at V and 5 bases at J, with 13 bases in the middle. Germline V gives CDR1 KGHDR, CDR2 SFDVKD. CDR3 length equals 14 residues. The CDR3 DNA reads TGTGCCACCAGTGACCCTCAGGGTCCCGAGACCCAGTACTTC. This codes for CATSDPQGPETQYF.

This chain uses TRBV27 with TRBJ2-5; weak D call: TRBD1 (5 bases). The V gene lost 4 bases and the J gene lost 1 base, with 13 bases spanning the gap. The CDR3 consists of 15 residues. CDR1 MNHEY and CDR2 SMNVEV come from the germline V gene (reference sequence). CDR3 sequence reads: CASSSGRVGQETQYF. The CDR3 region has the DNA TGTGCCAGCAGTTCCGGCAGGGTGGGCCAAGAGACCCAGTACTTC.

V and J are TRBV21-1 and TRBJ1-6. TRBV21-1 corresponds to a pseudogene. CDR3 length: 14 amino acids. This CDR3 reads CASIRGVCNSPLHF. The CDR3 DNA is TGTGCCAGCATTCGGGGGGTCTGTAATTCACCCCTCCACTTT.

As DNA, the CDR3 is TGCGCCAGCAGCTTGGCCCGAGGCAGGGGGCGCACAATGGACACTGAAGCTTTCTTT. Translation: CASSLARGRGRTMDTEAFF. The V call is TRBV5-1, the J call TRBJ1-1; 8 nucleotides align to TRBD1. The J segment lost 3 bases and the V segment lost 0 bases, leaving 16 bases of the junction unmatched. This CDR3 is built from 19 residues. From germline, CDR1 is SGHRS and CDR2 YFSETQ.

The chain couples TRBV12-3 or TRBV12-4 to TRBJ2-3; D gene unclear. Trimming removed 2 bases at V and 2 bases at J, with 5 bases between. There are 13 residues in the CDR3. The CDR3 protein is CASSLLFTDTQYF. As DNA, the CDR3 is TGTGCCAGCAGTTTACTCTTCACAGATACGCAGTATTTT.

J is TRBJ1-1 and V is TRBV5-1; TRBD1 might be the D (6 bases). Trimming removed 4 bases from V and 5 bases from J, with 12 bases in between. The CDR3 totals 13 residues. Germline assignment: CDR1 SGHRS and CDR2 YFSETQ. DNA for the CDR3: TGCGCCAGCAGCACAACAGGGAATACTGAAGCTTTCTTT. Protein product: CASSTTGNTEAFF.

The rearrangement links TRBV4-1 to TRBJ1-5, with TRBD1 as a possible D gene (6 bases). The CDR3 is 13 amino acids. The germline V gene has CDR1 MGHRA and CDR2 YSYEKL. Trimming shortened V by 4 bases and J by 6 bases, and 10 bases separated the two germline ends. In DNA form, the CDR3 reads TGCGCCAGCAGCCTATACAGGGCTCAGCCCCAGCATTTT. Protein: CASSLYRAQPQHF.

The J gene is TRBJ1-4, the V gene TRBV18; a weak D match, TRBD1 (6 bases). The CDR3 covers 15 residues. Between the trimmed V and J ends, which lost 3 bases and 4 bases, there was a span of 12 bases. Germline V gives CDR1 KGHSH, CDR2 LQKENI. CDR3: CASSPRGLNNEKLFF. CDR3 bases: TGTGCCAGCTCACCCAGGGGACTGAATAATGAAAAACTGTTTTTT.

The chain has TRBV3-1 (or the pseudogene TRBV3-2) and TRBJ2-2; the D call may be TRBD1 or TRBD2 (5 bases each). This CDR3 contains 15 residues. The V and J ends lost 3 bases and 5 bases respectively, with 13 bases between them. Germline V gene sequence: CDR1 LGHDT, CDR2 YNNKEL (reference sequence). The CDR3 here is CASSQGVARTGELFF. CDR3 DNA: TGTGCCAGCAGCCAGGGGGTAGCGCGGACCGGGGAGCTGTTTTTT.

V usage is TRBV11-3 and J usage is TRBJ1-1, with D tentatively TRBD1 (6 bases). The ends were cut back, 3 bases at V and 2 bases at J, with 13 bases in the middle. The CDR3 runs 15 residues. CDR1 and CDR2 from the germline V gene are SGHNT and YENEEA. CDR3 sequence reads: CASSFNGQTNTEAFF. CDR3 bases: TGTGCCAGCAGCTTTAACGGACAGACAAACACTGAAGCTTTCTTT.

The chain couples TRBV5-1 to TRBJ1-5, with D possibly matching TRBD1 (5 bases). CDR3 length: 16 amino acids. CDR1 SGHRS and CDR2 YFSETQ come from the germline V gene. The ends were cut back, 4 bases at V and 1 base at J, with 15 bases in the middle. Written as DNA, the CDR3 is TGCGCCAGCAGCCCCGGCGGAGGGGCAAGCAATCAGCCCCAGCATTTT. Amino acids: CASSPGGGASNQPQHF.

The rearrangement uses TRBV5-5 and TRBJ1-2, with 9 bases matching TRBD1. Germline values: CDR1 SGHKS, CDR2 YYEKEE (reference sequence). Trimming took 4 bases from V and 7 from J; bases not matched to a gene: 14. The CDR3 contains 16 residues. The CDR3 here is CASSHQASGQGVGYTF. The DNA of the CDR3 is TGTGCCAGCAGCCACCAAGCCTCGGGACAGGGAGTTGGCTACACCTTC.

This chain uses TRBV10-2 with TRBJ2-3, with D possibly matching TRBD2 (5 bases). Germline lookup yields CDR1 WSHSY and CDR2 SAAADI. V gave up 6 bases and J gave up 6 bases, with 16 bases separating them. The CDR3 sequence is 14 residues long. The CDR3 DNA sequence: TGCGCCAGCAGCTCTGCAGCGGCCAAGGATACGCAGTATTTT. This codes for CASSSAAAKDTQYF.

The genes are TRBV4-1 and TRBJ2-2; a weak D match, TRBD2 (5 bases). Trimming cost V 5 bases and J 8 bases, with 15 bases left between them. This CDR3 spans 14 amino acids. Per the germline V gene, CDR1 is MGHRA and CDR2 is YSYEKL. The CDR3 DNA reads as TGCGCCAGCAGCGAGACTCGGACTGCAGGGGAGCTGTTTTTT. Its protein product is CASSETRTAGELFF.

This clone came up once. This sequence joins TRBV2 and TRBJ1-1; D is unresolved. Trimming stripped 8 bases from V and 0 bases from J, with 10 bases between. The V gene's germline CDR1 is SNHLY and CDR2 FYNNEI. The CDR3 is 13 amino acids. The CDR3 is CASGVVMNTEAFF. CDR3 nucleotides: TGTGCCAGCGGCGTGGTGATGAACACTGAAGCTTTCTTT.

This chain connects TRBV11-2 to TRBJ2-3, with 8 bases fitting TRBD1. The CDR3 runs to 14 residues. Germline CDR1 and CDR2: SGHAT and FQNNGV. Trimming took 5 bases from V and 3 from J; bases not matched to a gene: 4. CDR3 nucleotides: TGTGCCAGCAGCCCCGGACAGGGAACAGATACGCAGTATTTT. Encoded protein: CASSPGQGTDTQYF. The full variable domain, in which reference TRBV11-2 and TRBJ2-3 provide the parts outside the CDR3, is EAGVAQSPRYKIIEKRQSVAFWCNPISGHATLYWYQQILGQGPKLLIQFQNNGVVDDSQLPKDRFSAERLKGVDSTLKIQPAKLEDSAVYLCASSPGQGTDTQYFGPGTRLTVL.

In its sample, this clone was seen once. This chain links TRBV30 with TRBJ1-3; D ambiguous. V was clipped by 3 bases and J by 7 bases, with 10 bases between them. CDR3 size: 12 residues. CDR1 GTSNPN and CDR2 SVGIG come from the germline V gene (reference sequence). The CDR3 sequence is CAWSRTENTIYF. The CDR3 DNA follows: TGTGCCTGGAGCCGGACCGAGAACACCATATATTTT.